Presented here are 4 T cell receptor beta chains from one specimen sequenced in a study of blood T cell repertoires in COVID-19. Sequencing was performed with immunoSEQ multiplex PCR; in TCRdb, only in-frame clones are kept and a portion is missing. The data contain 72,000 or so clones, 85% to 90% of them seen just once; the ten biggest clones take up around 32%. The sequencing input was peripheral blood. Every receptor here comes from an elderly woman with active or convalescent COVID-19.

V gene TRBV4-3 combines with J gene TRBJ1-5; 7 positions agree with TRBD1. This CDR3 spans 15 amino acids. Trimming removed 4 bases from V and 2 bases from J; junction bases left unmatched: 5. Germline loops: CDR1 LGHNA, CDR2 YSLEER. The CDR3 region is CASSPDRAGNQPQHF. CDR3 bases: TGCGCCAGCAGCCCAGACAGGGCGGGCAATCAGCCCCAGCATTTT.

The V gene is TRBV7-3, the J gene TRBJ2-2; D gene ambiguous. Trimming removed 5 bases at V and 1 base at J, with 5 bases between. CDR3 length: 13 residues. Germline V gives CDR1 SGHTA, CDR2 FQGTGA. The CDR3 protein is CASSNRNTGELFF. As DNA, the CDR3 is TGTGCCAGCAGCAACAGGAACACCGGGGAGCTGTTTTTT.

This chain's CDR3 is CASSTETGSTDTQYF. CDR3 nucleotide sequence: TGTGCCAGCAGCACGGAGACAGGGAGCACAGATACGCAGTATTTT. The chain links TRBV7-8 to TRBJ2-3, with 7 bases aligning to TRBD1. Germline CDR1 and CDR2: SGHVS and FQNEAQ. The length of the CDR3 is 15 residues. Germline trimming cut 5 bases from V and 0 bases from J; bases unmatched to any gene: 5.

The V and J genes are TRBV7-9 and TRBJ2-7, with no clear D. Trimming left V 1 base short and J 4 bases short, with 8 bases between. CDR3 length: 13 amino acids. Germline loops: CDR1 SEHNR, CDR2 FQNEAQ (reference sequence). CDR3 coding DNA: TGTGCCAGCAGCTTAGGGGCAGGATACGAGCAGTACTTC. This sequence encodes CASSLGAGYEQYF.